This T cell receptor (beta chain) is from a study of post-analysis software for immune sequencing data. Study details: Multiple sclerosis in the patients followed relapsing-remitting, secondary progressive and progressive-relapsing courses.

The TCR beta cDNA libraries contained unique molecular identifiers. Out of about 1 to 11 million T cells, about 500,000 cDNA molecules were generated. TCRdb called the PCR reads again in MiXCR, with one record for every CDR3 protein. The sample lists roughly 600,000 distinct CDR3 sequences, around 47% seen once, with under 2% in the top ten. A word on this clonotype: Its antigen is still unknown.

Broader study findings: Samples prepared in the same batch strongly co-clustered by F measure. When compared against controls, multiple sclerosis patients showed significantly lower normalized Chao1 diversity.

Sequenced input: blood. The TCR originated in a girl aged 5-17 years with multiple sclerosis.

As DNA, the CDR3 is TGTGCCAGCAGCCAAGTGGCCTGGGGACTAGCGGGAGACGCGGGCTACGAGCAGTACTTC. Its protein is CASSQVAWGLAGDAGYEQYF. This sequence joins TRBV3-1 and TRBJ2-7; 14 positions match TRBD2. With V trimmed by 1 base and J by 3 bases, 14 bases remained unmatched. The CDR3 is 20 residues long. Per germline, CDR1 LGHDT and CDR2 YNNKEL (reference sequence).